This TCR beta chain was sequenced for a study of blood T cell repertoires in COVID-19. V lost 2 bases, J lost 0 bases, and 9 bases lay in between. Germline CDR1 MNHEY, CDR2 SMNVEV (reference sequence). The CDR3 length is 15 residues. Measured with immunoSEQ multiplex PCR; TCRdb has only the in-frame clones, and not every one. The data hold over 150,000 clones, with approximately 85% observed a single time. The chain combines TRBV27 with TRBJ2-3, with D possibly being TRBD1 (5 bases). The clonotype originates from a woman in her sixties with COVID-19, enrolled during active disease. Material: peripheral blood. The CDR3 reads CASSLSGASTDTQYF. The CDR3 DNA is TGTGCCAGCAGTTTAAGTGGGGCTAGCACAGATACGCAGTATTTT.